This T cell receptor beta chain is drawn from a study of blood T cells in healthy people across ages. A second PCR of about 6 to 11 cycles used a sample-barcoded 5' primer and a J-beta primer mix. Each cDNA molecule received a tag from a template-switch adaptor that had 12 random nucleotides. TCRdb ran MiXCR on the 5' RACE reads and lists one entry per CDR3 protein. The top ten clones hold approximately 4% of a sample with about 570,000 distinct CDR3 sequences, about 26% of them seen once. Germline loops: CDR1 LGHNA, CDR2 YSLEER. The length of the CDR3 is 13 residues. Trimming pared 3 bases from V and 5 bases from J, leaving 11 bases between. In this sample, this clonotype turned up many times. These data were likewise used in another study, on T cells of mothers and their children.

The V and J genes are TRBV4-3 and TRBJ2-7, with a tentative D call TRBD1 (6 bases). Material for sequencing was blood. This TCR derives from a boy between 2 and 15 years old in good health. CDR3 amino acids: CASSQRQADEQYF. CDR3 bases: TGCGCCAGCAGCCAGCGACAGGCGGACGAGCAGTACTTC.